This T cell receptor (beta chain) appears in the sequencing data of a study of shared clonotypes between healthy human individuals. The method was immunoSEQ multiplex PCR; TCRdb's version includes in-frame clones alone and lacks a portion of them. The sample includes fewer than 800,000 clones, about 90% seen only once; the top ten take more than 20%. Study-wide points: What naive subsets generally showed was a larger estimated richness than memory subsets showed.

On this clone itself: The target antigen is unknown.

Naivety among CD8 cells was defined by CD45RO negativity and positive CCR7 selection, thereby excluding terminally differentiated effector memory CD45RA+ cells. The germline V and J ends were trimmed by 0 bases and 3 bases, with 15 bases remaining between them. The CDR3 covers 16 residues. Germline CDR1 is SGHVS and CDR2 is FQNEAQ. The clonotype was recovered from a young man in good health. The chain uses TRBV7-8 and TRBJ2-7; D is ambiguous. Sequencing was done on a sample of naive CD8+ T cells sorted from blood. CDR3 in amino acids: CASSLALGQGLYEQYF. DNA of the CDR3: TGTGCCAGCAGCTTAGCGTTAGGCCAAGGGCTCTACGAGCAGTACTTC. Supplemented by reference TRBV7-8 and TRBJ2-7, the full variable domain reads GAGVSQSPRYKVAKRGQDVALRCDPISGHVSLFWYQQALGQGPEFLTYFQNEAQLDKSGLPSDRFFAERPEGSVSTLKIQRTQQEDSAVYLCASSLALGQGLYEQYFGPGTRLTVT.